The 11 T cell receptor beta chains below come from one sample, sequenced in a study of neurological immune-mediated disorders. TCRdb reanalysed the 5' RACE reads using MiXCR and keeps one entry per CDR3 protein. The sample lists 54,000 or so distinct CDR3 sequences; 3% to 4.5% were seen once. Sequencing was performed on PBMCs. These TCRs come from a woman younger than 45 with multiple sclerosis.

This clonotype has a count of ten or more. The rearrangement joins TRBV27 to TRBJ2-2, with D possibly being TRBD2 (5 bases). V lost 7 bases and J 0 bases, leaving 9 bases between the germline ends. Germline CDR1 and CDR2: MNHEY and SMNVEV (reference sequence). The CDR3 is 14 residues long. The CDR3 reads CASTRASNTGELFF. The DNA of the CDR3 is TGTGCCAGCACGCGGGCCTCGAACACCGGGGAGCTGTTTTTT.

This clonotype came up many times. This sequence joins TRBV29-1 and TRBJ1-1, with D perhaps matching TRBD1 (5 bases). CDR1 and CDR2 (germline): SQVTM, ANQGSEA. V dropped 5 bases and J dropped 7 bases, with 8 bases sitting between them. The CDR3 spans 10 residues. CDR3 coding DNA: TGCAGCGTTCGAACAGGTGAAGCTTTCTTT. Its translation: CSVRTGEAFF.

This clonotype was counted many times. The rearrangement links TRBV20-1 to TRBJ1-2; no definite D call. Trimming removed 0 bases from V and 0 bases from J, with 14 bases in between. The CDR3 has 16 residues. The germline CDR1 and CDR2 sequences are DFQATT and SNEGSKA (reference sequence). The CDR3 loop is CSARDSTRPANYGYTF. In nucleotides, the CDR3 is TGCAGTGCTAGAGATTCAACCCGGCCTGCTAACTATGGCTACACCTTC.

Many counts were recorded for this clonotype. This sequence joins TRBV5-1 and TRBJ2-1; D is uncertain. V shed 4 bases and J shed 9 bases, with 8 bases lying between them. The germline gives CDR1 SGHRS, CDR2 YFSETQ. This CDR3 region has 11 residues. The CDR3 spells CASSVRGEQFF. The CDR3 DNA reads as TGCGCCAGCAGCGTTCGCGGTGAGCAGTTCTTC.

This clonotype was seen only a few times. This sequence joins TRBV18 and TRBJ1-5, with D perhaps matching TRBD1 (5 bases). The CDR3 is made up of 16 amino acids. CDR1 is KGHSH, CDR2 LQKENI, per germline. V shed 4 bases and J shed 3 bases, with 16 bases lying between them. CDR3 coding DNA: TGTGCCAGCTCACGGGCTGGGGGTGGTTACAATCAGCCCCAGCATTTT. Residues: CASSRAGGGYNQPQHF. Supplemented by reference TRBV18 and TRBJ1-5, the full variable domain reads NAGVMQNPRHLVRRRGQEARLRCSPMKGHSHVYWYRQLPEEGLKFMVYLQKENIIDESGMPKERFSAEFPKEGPSILRIQQVVRGDSAAYFCASSRAGGGYNQPQHFGDGTRLSIL.

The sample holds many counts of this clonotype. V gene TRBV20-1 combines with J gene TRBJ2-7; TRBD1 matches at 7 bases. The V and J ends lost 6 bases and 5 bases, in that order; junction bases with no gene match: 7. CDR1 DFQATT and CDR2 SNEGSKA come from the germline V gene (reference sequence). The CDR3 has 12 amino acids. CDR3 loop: CSAPQGSNEQYF. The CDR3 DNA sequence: TGCAGTGCCCCACAGGGGTCCAACGAGCAGTACTTC.

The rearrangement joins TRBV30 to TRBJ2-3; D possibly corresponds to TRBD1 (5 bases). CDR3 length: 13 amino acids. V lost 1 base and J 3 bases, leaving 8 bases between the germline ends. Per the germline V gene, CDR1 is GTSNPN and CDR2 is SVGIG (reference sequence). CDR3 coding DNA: TGTGCCTGGAGTGAGGGGTTGACAGATACGCAGTATTTT. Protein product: CAWSEGLTDTQYF. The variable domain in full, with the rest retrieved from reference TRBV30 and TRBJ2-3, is SQTIHQWPATLVQPVGSPLSLECTVEGTSNPNLYWYRQAAGRGLQLLFYSVGIGQISSEVPQNLSASRPQDRQFILSSKKLLLSDSGFYLCAWSEGLTDTQYFGPGTRLTVL.

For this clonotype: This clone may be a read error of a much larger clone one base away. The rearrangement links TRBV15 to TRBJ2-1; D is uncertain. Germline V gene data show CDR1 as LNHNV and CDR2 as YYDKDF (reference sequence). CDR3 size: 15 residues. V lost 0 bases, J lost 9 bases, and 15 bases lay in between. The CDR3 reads CATSRDEETTVEQFF. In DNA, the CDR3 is TGTGCCACCAGCAGAGATGAGGAGACAACCGTTGAGCAGTTCTTC.

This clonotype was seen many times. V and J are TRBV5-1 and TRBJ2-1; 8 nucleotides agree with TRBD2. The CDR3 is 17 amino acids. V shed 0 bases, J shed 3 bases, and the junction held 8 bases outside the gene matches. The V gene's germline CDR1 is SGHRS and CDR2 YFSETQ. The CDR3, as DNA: TGCGCCAGCAGCTTGGATGGGGTACGGGGGGGCTACAATGAGCAGTTCTTC. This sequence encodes CASSLDGVRGGYNEQFF.

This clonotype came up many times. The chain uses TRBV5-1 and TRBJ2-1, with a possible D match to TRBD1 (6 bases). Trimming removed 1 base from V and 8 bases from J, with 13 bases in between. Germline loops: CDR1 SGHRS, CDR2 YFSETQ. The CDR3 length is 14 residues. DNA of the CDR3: TGCGCCAGCAGCTTGACCACCACAGGGTATGAGCAGTTCTTC. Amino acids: CASSLTTTGYEQFF.

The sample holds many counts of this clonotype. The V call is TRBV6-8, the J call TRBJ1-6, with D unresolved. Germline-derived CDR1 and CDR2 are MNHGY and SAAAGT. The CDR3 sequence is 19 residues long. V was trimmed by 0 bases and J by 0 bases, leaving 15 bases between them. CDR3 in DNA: TGTGCCAGCAGTTACTCCGGCATGCCCGAGAGCTCCTATAATTCACCCCTCCACTTT. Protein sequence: CASSYSGMPESSYNSPLHF.